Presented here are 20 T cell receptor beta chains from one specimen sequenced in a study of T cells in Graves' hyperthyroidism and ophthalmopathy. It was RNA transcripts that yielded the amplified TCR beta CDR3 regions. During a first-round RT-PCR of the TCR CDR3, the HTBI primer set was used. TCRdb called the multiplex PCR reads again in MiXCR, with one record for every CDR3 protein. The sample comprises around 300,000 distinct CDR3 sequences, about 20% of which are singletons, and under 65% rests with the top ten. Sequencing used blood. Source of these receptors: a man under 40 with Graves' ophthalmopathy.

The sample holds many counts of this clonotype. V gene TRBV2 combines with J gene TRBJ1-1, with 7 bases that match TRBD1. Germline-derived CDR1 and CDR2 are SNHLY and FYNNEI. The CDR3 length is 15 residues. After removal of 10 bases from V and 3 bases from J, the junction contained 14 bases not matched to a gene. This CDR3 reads CATRQGITRYTEAFF. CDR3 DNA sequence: TGTGCCACCAGACAGGGAATAACCCGGTACACTGAAGCTTTCTTT.

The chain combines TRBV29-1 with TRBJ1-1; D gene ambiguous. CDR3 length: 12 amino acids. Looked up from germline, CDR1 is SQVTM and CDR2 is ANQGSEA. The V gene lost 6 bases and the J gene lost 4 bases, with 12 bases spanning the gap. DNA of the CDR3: TGCAGCGTCTCCCGGGGTATCACTGAAGCTTTCTTT. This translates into CSVSRGITEAFF.

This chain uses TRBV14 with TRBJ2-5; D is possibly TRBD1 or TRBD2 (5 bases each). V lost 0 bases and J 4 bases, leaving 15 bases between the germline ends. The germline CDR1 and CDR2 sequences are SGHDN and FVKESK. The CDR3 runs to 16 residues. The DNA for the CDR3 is TGTGCCAGCAGCCAAGATTCTGGGGCCGGGGCAGAGACCCAGTACTTC. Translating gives CASSQDSGAGAETQYF. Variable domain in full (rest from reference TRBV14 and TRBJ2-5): EAGVTQFPSHSVIEKGQTVTLRCDPISGHDNLYWYRRVMGKEIKFLLHFVKESKQDESGMPNNRFLAERTGGTYSTLKVQPAELEDSGVYFCASSQDSGAGAETQYFGPGTRLLVL.

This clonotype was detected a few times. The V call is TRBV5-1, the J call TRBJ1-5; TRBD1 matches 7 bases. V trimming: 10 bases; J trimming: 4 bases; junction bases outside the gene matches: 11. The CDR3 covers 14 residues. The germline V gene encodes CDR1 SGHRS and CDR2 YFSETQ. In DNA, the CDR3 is TGCGCCCAGGGGGGATACAGTCGAAATCAGCCCCAGCATTTT. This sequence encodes CAQGGYSRNQPQHF.

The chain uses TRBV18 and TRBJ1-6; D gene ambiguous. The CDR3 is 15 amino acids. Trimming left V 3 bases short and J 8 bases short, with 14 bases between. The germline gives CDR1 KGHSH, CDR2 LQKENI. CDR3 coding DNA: TGTGCCAGCTCACCTGTCGCAGCAAGAGATTCACCCCTCCACTTT. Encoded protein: CASSPVAARDSPLHF.

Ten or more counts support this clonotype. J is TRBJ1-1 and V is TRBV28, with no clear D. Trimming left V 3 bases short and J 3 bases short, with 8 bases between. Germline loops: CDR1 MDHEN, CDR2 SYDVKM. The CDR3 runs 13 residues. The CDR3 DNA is TGTGCCAGCAGTTTGGGTGGTGACACTGAAGCTTTCTTT. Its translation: CASSLGGDTEAFF.

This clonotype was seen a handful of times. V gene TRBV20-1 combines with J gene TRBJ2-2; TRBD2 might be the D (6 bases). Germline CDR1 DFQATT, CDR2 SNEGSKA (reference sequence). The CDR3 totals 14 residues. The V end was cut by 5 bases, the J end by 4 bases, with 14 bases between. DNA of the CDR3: TGCAGTGCTGGAACCGGAGGGTCCACCGGGGAGCTGTTTTTT. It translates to CSAGTGGSTGELFF.

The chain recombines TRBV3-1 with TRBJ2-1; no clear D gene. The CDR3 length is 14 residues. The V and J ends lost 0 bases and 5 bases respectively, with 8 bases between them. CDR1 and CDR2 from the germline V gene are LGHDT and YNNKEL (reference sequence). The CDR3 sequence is CASSQDRPNNEQFF. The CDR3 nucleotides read TGTGCCAGCAGCCAAGATCGGCCGAACAATGAGCAGTTCTTC.

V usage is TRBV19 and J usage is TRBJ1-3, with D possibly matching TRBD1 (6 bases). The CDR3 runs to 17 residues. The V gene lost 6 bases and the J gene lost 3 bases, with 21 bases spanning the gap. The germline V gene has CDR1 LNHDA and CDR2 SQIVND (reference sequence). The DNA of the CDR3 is TGTGCCAGTAGAAATTTTCGCAGGGGATCTCGTGGAAACACCATATATTTT. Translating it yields CASRNFRRGSRGNTIYF.

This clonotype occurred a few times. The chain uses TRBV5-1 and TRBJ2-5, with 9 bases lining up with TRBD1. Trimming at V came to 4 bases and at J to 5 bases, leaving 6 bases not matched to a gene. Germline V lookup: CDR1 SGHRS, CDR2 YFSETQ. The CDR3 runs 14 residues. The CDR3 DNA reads TGCGCCAGCAGCGAGGGACAGGGCTGGGAGACCCAGTACTTC. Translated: CASSEGQGWETQYF.

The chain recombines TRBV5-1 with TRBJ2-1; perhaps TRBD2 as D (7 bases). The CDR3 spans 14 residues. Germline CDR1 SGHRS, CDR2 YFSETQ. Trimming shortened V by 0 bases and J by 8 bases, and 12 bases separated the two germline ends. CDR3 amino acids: CASSLEGGVHEQFF. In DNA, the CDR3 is TGCGCCAGCAGCTTGGAGGGGGGGGTCCATGAGCAGTTCTTC.

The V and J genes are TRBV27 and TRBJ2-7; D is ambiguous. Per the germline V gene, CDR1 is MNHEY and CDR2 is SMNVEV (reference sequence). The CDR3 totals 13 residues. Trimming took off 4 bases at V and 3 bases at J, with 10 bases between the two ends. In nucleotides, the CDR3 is TGTGCCAGCAGTTCATCAGGATACTACGAGCAGTACTTC. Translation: CASSSSGYYEQYF.

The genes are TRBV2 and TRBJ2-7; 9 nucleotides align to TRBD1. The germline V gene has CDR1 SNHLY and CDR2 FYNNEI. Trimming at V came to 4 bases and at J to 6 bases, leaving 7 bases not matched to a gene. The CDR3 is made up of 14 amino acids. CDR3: CASSAGQGIREQYF. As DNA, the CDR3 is TGTGCCAGCAGTGCGGGACAGGGAATCCGCGAGCAGTACTTC.

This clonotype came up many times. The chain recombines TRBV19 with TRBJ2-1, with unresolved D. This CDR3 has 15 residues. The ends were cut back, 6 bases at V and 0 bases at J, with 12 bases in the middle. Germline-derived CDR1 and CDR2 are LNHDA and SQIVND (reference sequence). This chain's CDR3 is CASRSLKGSYNEQFF. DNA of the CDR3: TGTGCCAGTAGATCCCTGAAGGGCTCCTACAATGAGCAGTTCTTC.

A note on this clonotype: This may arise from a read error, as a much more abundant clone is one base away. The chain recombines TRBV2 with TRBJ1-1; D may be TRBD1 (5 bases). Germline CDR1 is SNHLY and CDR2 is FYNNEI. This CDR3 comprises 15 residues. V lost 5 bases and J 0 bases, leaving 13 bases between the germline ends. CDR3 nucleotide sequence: TGTGCCAGCAGTACCCGACAGAACATGAACACTGAAGCTTTCTTT. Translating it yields CASSTRQNMNTEAFF.

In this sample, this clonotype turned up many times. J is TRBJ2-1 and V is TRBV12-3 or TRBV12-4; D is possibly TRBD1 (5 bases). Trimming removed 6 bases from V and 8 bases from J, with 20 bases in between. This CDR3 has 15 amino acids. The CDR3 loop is CASSRDRSGSDEQFF. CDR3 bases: TGTGCCAGCAGCCGCGACCGCTCAGGGTCCGATGAGCAGTTCTTC.

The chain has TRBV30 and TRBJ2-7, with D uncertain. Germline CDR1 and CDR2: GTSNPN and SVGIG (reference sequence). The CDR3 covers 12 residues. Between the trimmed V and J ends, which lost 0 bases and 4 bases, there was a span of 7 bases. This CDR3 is CAWSVQKYEQYF. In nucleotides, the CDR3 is TGTGCCTGGAGTGTACAGAAGTACGAGCAGTACTTC.

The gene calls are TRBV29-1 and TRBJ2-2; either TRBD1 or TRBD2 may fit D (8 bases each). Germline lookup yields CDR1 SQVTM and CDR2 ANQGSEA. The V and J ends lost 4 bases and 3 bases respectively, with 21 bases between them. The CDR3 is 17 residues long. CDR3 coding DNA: TGCAGCGTTGCGGGGGGGGCAGGGGGCAAGTACACCGGGGAGCTGTTTTTT. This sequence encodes CSVAGGAGGKYTGELFF.

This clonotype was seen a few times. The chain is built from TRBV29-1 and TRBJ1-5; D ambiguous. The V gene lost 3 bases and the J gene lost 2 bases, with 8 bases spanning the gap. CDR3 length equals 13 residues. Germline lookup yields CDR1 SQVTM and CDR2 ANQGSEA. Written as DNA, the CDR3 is TGCAGCGTTGAGGGAGAGGGCAATCAGCCCCAGCATTTT. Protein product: CSVEGEGNQPQHF.

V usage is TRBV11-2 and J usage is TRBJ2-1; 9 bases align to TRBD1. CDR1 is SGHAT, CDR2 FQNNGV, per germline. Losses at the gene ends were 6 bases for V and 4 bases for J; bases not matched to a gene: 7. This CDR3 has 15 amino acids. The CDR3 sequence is CASRPTGTGYNEQFF. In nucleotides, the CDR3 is TGTGCCAGCAGACCTACCGGGACAGGGTACAATGAGCAGTTCTTC.